The T cell receptor beta chain described here comes from a study of shared clonotypes between healthy human individuals. In the study overall: The study used three CD4 naive, three CD4 memory, two CD8 naive and one CD8 memory plate per donor. Findings of the study overall: The authors sampled blood alone, and tissue repertoires likely differ.

Positively selected for CCR7, the CD45RO-negative cells used as naive CD8 cells excluded terminally differentiated effector memory CD45RA+ cells. The input for sorted-subset replicate PCRs was 150 to 200 ng DNA, 25,000 to 35,000 T cell genomes. In the study's own analysis: Sequence data from immunoSEQ were junction-only and lacked quality scores; consequently, filtering differed. This table comes from immunoSEQ multiplex PCR, and its TCRdb copy is limited to in-frame clones, with some not included. Clone size and V and J calls were adopted from that table, with D and trimming inferred from the DNA. The profile shows approximately 2,000,000 clones, 90% to 95% of them singletons. As concerns this clone: Antigen unknown.

V dropped 3 bases and J dropped 1; count of bases not matched to a gene: 13. The CDR3 has 19 amino acids. Germline values: CDR1 SGHAT, CDR2 FQNNGV. The chain is built from TRBV11-2 and TRBJ2-1; 9 bases match TRBD2. Specimen: naive CD8+ T cells from PBMCs. The TCR was taken from a man between 18 and 35 years old in good health. Some clones in this sample may be carry-over from other donors' samples. The CDR3 sequence is CASSFPNDLAGQSYNEQFF. As DNA, the CDR3 is TGTGCCAGCAGCTTTCCGAATGACCTAGCGGGACAATCCTACAATGAGCAGTTCTTC.